The rows below give T cell receptor beta chains drawn from one sample of a study of T cells after yellow fever vaccination. MiXCR, applied by TCRdb to the 5' RACE reads, yields one record per CDR3 protein. Of 300,000 or so distinct CDR3 sequences detected, roughly 8.4% appear once; the ten largest clones hold approximately 18%. Sequences were derived from PBMCs, sampled about 49 days after the first yellow fever vaccination. The receptor source for this set is a young man who received the YFV17D yellow fever vaccine. Both conserved end residues are part of each CDR3. A D gene is named only where the DNA matches it firmly. Clone size is given for some rows only: seen once, a few or many times, or a class if the clone is expanded.

d_call j_call clone_size v_call cdr3_nt cdr3_aa
. TRBJ1-2 many TRBV28 TGTGCCAGCACCAGGACGGAGCTCTATGGCTACACCTTC CASTRTELYGYTF
. TRBJ2-7 few TRBV7-2 TGTGCCAGCAGCTTATATCTCCAAACTAGCTACGAGCAGTACTTC CASSLYLQTSYEQYF
TRBD1 TRBJ2-1 few TRBV6-7 TGTGCCAGCAGTCACCGGGACAGCTTAAGTTCCTCCTACAATGAGCAGTTCTTC CASSHRDSLSSSYNEQFF
. TRBJ2-5 many TRBV20-1 TGCAGTGCTAGATCCCAAGAGACCCAGTACTTC CSARSQETQYF
TRBD2 TRBJ2-4 . TRBV3-1 TGTGCCAGCAGCCACGGCGGGGGTGGCATTCAGTACTTC CASSHGGGGIQYF
TRBD1 TRBJ1-1 . TRBV3-1 TGTGCCAGCAGCCACGGGACAGGGGACGGGGCTTTCTTT CASSHGTGDGAFF
. TRBJ2-2 few TRBV20-1 TGCAGTGCTAGAGCCGGACCAAAGAACACCGGGGAGCTGTTTTTT CSARAGPKNTGELFF
. TRBJ1-5 few TRBV2 TGTGCCAGCAGTGGTCTCAGGGACGATCAGCCCCAGCATTTT CASSGLRDDQPQHF
. TRBJ2-5 . TRBV18 TGTGCCAGCTCACCAGGGGGGACTCGGGAGACCCAGTACTTC CASSPGGTRETQYF
TRBD1 TRBJ2-5 . TRBV7-2 TGTGCCAGCAGCACCCAACCCGACAGGGACCAAGAGACCCAGTACTTC CASSTQPDRDQETQYF
. TRBJ1-2 . TRBV6-1 TGTGCCAGCAGACTTCTTGGGCCTTTCTATGGCTACACCTTC CASRLLGPFYGYTF
. TRBJ1-2 . TRBV5-1 TGCGCCAGCAGCTTAGACTCGGACTTATACTATGGCTACACCTTC CASSLDSDLYYGYTF
TRBD1 TRBJ1-6 few TRBV5-4 TGTGCCAGCAGCCAGGACAGGGGGGGCTCACCCCTCCACTTT CASSQDRGGSPLHF
. TRBJ2-5 . TRBV7-2 TGTGCCAGCAGCTTTCGGCCTATAGAGACCCAGTACTTC CASSFRPIETQYF
. TRBJ2-1 . TRBV6-4 TGTGCCAGCAGTGACTGGGCAGGGGGGAATGAGCAGTTCTTC CASSDWAGGNEQFF
. TRBJ1-1 . TRBV7-9 TGTGCCAGCAGCAGGGTCAGGGGCACTGAAGCTTTCTTT CASSRVRGTEAFF
. TRBJ2-3 few TRBV5-4 TGTGCCAGCAGCCGAGCCGGGACCCTAGCCGATACGCAGTATTTT CASSRAGTLADTQYF
TRBD1 TRBJ1-1 many TRBV9 TGTGCCAGCAGCGCCGTCGACAGGGGTTGGACTGAAGCTTTCTTT CASSAVDRGWTEAFF
. TRBJ2-2 . TRBV20-1 TGCAGTGCTGCCGGAGGGACTCCCAACACCGGGGAGCTGTTTTTT CSAAGGTPNTGELFF
. TRBJ1-1 . TRBV6-1 TGTGCCAGCAGCGGGTACCCCTACACTGAAGCTTTCTTT CASSGYPYTEAFF
TRBD1 TRBJ2-2 few TRBV5-1 TGCGCCAGCAGCTTGCCACCCGGGACAGTTCCCGGGGAGCTGTTTTTT CASSLPPGTVPGELFF
. TRBJ2-4 few TRBV3-1 TGTGCCAGCAGCCTCAAGTGGGGACAACTGTACTTC CASSLKWGQLYF
. TRBJ1-4 . TRBV6-5 TGTGCCAGCAGTTACTCGGAAGACGTTGACGGAAAACTGTTTTTT CASSYSEDVDGKLFF
TRBD2 TRBJ2-1 few TRBV7-3 TGTGCCAGCAGCCCAGGGACTATGAACGATGAGCAGTTCTTC CASSPGTMNDEQFF
TRBD1 TRBJ2-1 . TRBV19 TGTGCCAGTACACAGGGGCTGAGTGAGCAGTTCTTC CASTQGLSEQFF
TRBD2 TRBJ2-7 few TRBV2 TGTGCCAGCAGTGGCTGGGCTAGCGGGGTTGACGAGCAGTACTTC CASSGWASGVDEQYF
TRBD2 TRBJ2-1 many TRBV6-1 TGTGCCAGCAGCCTGACTAGCGTTTCCTACAATGAGCAGTTCTTC CASSLTSVSYNEQFF
TRBD1 TRBJ1-5 few TRBV29-1 TGCAGCGTCGGGGGACAGGGGACGAATCAGCCCCAGCATTTT CSVGGQGTNQPQHF
TRBD2 TRBJ2-1 few TRBV18 TGTGCCAGCTCACCTCTTCCAGGACTAGCGGTTTACAGCTCCTACAATGAGCAGTTCTTC CASSPLPGLAVYSSYNEQFF
TRBD2 TRBJ2-5 few TRBV19 TGTGCCAGTAGTAGAGCCACTAGCGGGGGCGACGAGACCCAGTACTTC CASSRATSGGDETQYF
. TRBJ1-4 few TRBV4-3 TGCGCCAGCAGCCAAGGTCTGGGGGGGCTCGGTGAAAAACTGTTTTTT CASSQGLGGLGEKLFF
TRBD2 TRBJ2-7 few TRBV9 TGTGCCAGCAGCGTAGAGGGGACTAGCGGGACTGGCTACGAGCAGTACTTC CASSVEGTSGTGYEQYF
TRBD1 TRBJ2-7 few TRBV11-2 TGTGCCAGCAGTTCCAAAGTCCTGGGACAGCTTAACTACGAGCAGTACTTC CASSSKVLGQLNYEQYF
. TRBJ1-1 few TRBV18 TGTGCCAGCTCACCCGTTTCTGGATTCGGAGCTTTCTTT CASSPVSGFGAFF
. TRBJ2-1 few TRBV5-6 TGTGCCAGCAGCTTGGGGGACTTCCTGTACAATGAGCAGTTCTTC CASSLGDFLYNEQFF
TRBD2 TRBJ2-3 . TRBV20-1 TGCAGTGCTAGTCCCAGGGCCGGGAGGCGTTACGATACGCAGTATTTT CSASPRAGRRYDTQYF
. TRBJ2-5 many TRBV3-1 TGTGCCAGCAGCCAAGATGGGGAGACCCAGTACTTC CASSQDGETQYF
. TRBJ2-7 few TRBV18 TGTGCCAGCTCGCCGGGGAGTAGGCTACGCGAGCAGTACTTC CASSPGSRLREQYF
. TRBJ1-2 few TRBV7-3 TGTGCCAGCAGCCGTGGCCCCCAGGAGGGCTACACCTTC CASSRGPQEGYTF
. TRBJ1-1 . TRBV28 TGTGCCAGCAGTTTGGACAGAAAAGCTTTCTTT CASSLDRKAFF
. TRBJ2-7 few TRBV29-1 TGCAGCGTCCGCGGGGCCTACGAGCAGTACTTC CSVRGAYEQYF
TRBD2 TRBJ2-1 few TRBV5-1 TGCGCCAGCAGCTTCCGAGCGGGGGGCTACAATGAGCAGTTCTTC CASSFRAGGYNEQFF
. TRBJ2-4 few TRBV4-3 TGCGCCAGCAGCCAAGATCTAACTAGCTTAAAAAACATTCAGTACTTC CASSQDLTSLKNIQYF
TRBD1 TRBJ1-5 . TRBV7-2 TGTGCCAGCAGCTCAAATGCGGACAGGAGGAGCAATCAGCCCCAGCATTTT CASSSNADRRSNQPQHF
. TRBJ1-2 . TRBV5-1 TGCGCCAGCAGCTTGTCCCCATCGACAGATGGCTACACCTTC CASSLSPSTDGYTF
TRBD1 TRBJ2-2 many TRBV15 TGTGCCACCAGCAGAAACAGGGGGTCCGGGGAGCTGTTTTTT CATSRNRGSGELFF